A single sample is the source of the 18 T cell receptor beta chains below, sequenced in a study of blood T cell repertoires in COVID-19. Assay: immunoSEQ multiplex PCR; the TCRdb copy retains only in-frame clones and omits some. The sample consists of a few hundred thousand clones, roughly 85% of them appearing once. Specimen: PBMCs or T cells enriched from blood (not recorded which). All receptors come from a woman aged 45-65 years who had recovered from COVID-19.

V usage is TRBV7-9 and J usage is TRBJ2-5; 9 bases map to TRBD1. The junction had 5 bases not matched to a gene; V was cut back by 5 bases and J by 4 bases. The CDR3 consists of 14 residues. The germline V gene encodes CDR1 SEHNR and CDR2 FQNEAQ (reference sequence). The CDR3 bases are TGTGCCAGCAGCCGACAGGGGGGAGGAGAGACCCAGTACTTC. Encoded protein: CASSRQGGGETQYF.

The chain couples TRBV30 to TRBJ2-3, with a tentative D call TRBD2 (6 bases). The CDR3 totals 15 residues. V lost 0 bases and J 4 bases, leaving 14 bases between the germline ends. Germline CDR1 is GTSNPN and CDR2 is SVGIG (reference sequence). This CDR3 is CAWSVTSGVADTQYF. CDR3 in DNA: TGTGCCTGGAGTGTAACATCGGGGGTGGCAGATACGCAGTATTTT.

Only one count was recorded for this clone. The V gene is TRBV27, the J gene TRBJ1-6; D is possibly TRBD1 (5 bases). The germline V and J ends were trimmed by 1 base and 0 bases, with 19 bases remaining between them. Per the germline V gene, CDR1 is MNHEY and CDR2 is SMNVEV (reference sequence). The CDR3 is made up of 20 amino acids. This CDR3 is CASSLYSPYRMSSYNSPLHF. The CDR3 region has the DNA TGTGCCAGCAGTTTATATAGTCCGTACAGGATGAGCTCCTATAATTCACCCCTCCACTTT.

This chain uses TRBV28 with TRBJ1-3, with 9 nucleotides matching TRBD1. Per the germline V gene, CDR1 is MDHEN and CDR2 is SYDVKM. After removal of 1 base from V and 0 bases from J, the junction contained 4 bases not matched to a gene. The CDR3 is 17 residues long. The CDR3 coding sequence is TGTGCCAGCAGTTTATATGGGACAGGGCTCTCTGGAAACACCATATATTTT. This gives the protein CASSLYGTGLSGNTIYF.

The chain recombines TRBV2 with TRBJ2-1; D not certain. Germline loops: CDR1 SNHLY, CDR2 FYNNEI. The CDR3 is 15 residues long. Trimming shortened V by 7 bases and J by 0 bases, and 13 bases separated the two germline ends. The CDR3 loop reads CASKLGGSSYNEQFF. The CDR3, as DNA: TGTGCCAGCAAGCTTGGCGGAAGCTCCTACAATGAGCAGTTCTTC.

The rearrangement joins TRBV28 to TRBJ2-7, with 12 bases lining up with TRBD2. Germline assignment: CDR1 MDHEN and CDR2 SYDVKM. The CDR3 length is 15 residues. V dropped 3 bases and J dropped 6; count of bases not matched to a gene: 6. This CDR3 is CASSLRGLAGIEQYF. DNA of the CDR3: TGTGCCAGCAGTTTGAGAGGACTAGCGGGAATCGAGCAGTACTTC.

The V gene is TRBV7-6, the J gene TRBJ1-2; 7 bases are shared with TRBD1. Germline values: CDR1 SGHVS, CDR2 FNYEAQ. Trimming removed 5 bases from V and 4 bases from J; junction bases left unmatched: 10. The CDR3 loop spans 15 amino acids. The CDR3 bases are TGTGCCAGCAGCGCCACAGGGGTACGAGGCTATGGCTACACCTTC. Its protein is CASSATGVRGYGYTF.

The CDR3 DNA reads TGTGCCAGCATCGCAGGCCTGACAGGAAACTATGGCTACACCTTC. Translating gives CASIAGLTGNYGYTF. This rearrangement joins TRBV7-2 to TRBJ1-2; possible D gene TRBD1, 6 bases. The CDR3 loop spans 15 amino acids. The V gene's germline CDR1 is SGHTA and CDR2 FQGNSA. V shed 7 bases and J shed 2 bases, with 17 bases lying between them.

This chain connects TRBV30 to TRBJ1-5; D unclear. The germline V and J ends were trimmed by 4 bases and 2 bases, with 15 bases remaining between them. Germline V gene data show CDR1 as GTSNPN and CDR2 as SVGIG (reference sequence). This CDR3 has 15 amino acids. The CDR3 DNA sequence: TGTGCCTGGACCCCCGGAGTCCGAGGCAATCAGCCCCAGCATTTT. Amino acids: CAWTPGVRGNQPQHF. The whole variable domain, remainder taken from reference TRBV30 and TRBJ1-5, is SQTIHQWPATLVQPVGSPLSLECTVEGTSNPNLYWYRQAAGRGLQLLFYSVGIGQISSEVPQNLSASRPQDRQFILSSKKLLLSDSGFYLCAWTPGVRGNQPQHFGDGTRLSIL.

This sequence joins TRBV11-1 and TRBJ2-7; no reliable D call. The ends were cut back, 3 bases at V and 2 bases at J, with 14 bases in the middle. CDR1 and CDR2 (germline): SGHAT, FQDESV (reference sequence). There are 15 residues in the CDR3. CDR3 amino acids: CASSFASARTYEQYF. The CDR3 bases are TGTGCCAGCAGCTTCGCCAGCGCGAGAACCTACGAGCAGTACTTC.

The V gene is TRBV18, the J gene TRBJ1-1, with a possible D match to TRBD1 (5 bases). This CDR3 region has 15 residues. Looked up from germline, CDR1 is KGHSH and CDR2 is LQKENI. Trimming cost V 9 bases and J 0 bases, with 17 bases left between them. CDR3 in amino acids: CASSGTVLMNTEAFF. The DNA for the CDR3 is TGTGCCAGTTCAGGGACTGTACTCATGAACACTGAAGCTTTCTTT.

This chain's CDR3 is CASSRGGVNEKLFF. The CDR3 coding sequence is TGTGCCAGCAGTCGAGGGGGCGTTAATGAAAAACTGTTTTTT. The J gene is TRBJ1-4, the V gene TRBV27, with 7 bases identical to TRBD1. Germline loops: CDR1 MNHEY, CDR2 SMNVEV (reference sequence). Trimming cost V 5 bases and J 4 bases; bases outside gene matches: 4. The CDR3 extends over 14 amino acids. Supplemented by reference TRBV27 and TRBJ1-4, the full variable domain reads EAQVTQNPRYLITVTGKKLTVTCSQNMNHEYMSWYRQDPGLGLRQIYYSMNVEVTDKGDVPEGYKVSRKEKRNFPLILESPSPNQTSLYFCASSRGGVNEKLFFGSGTQLSVL.

This clone was detected a few times. The chain links TRBV7-9 to TRBJ2-1; perhaps TRBD2 as D (5 bases). Germline V gives CDR1 SEHNR, CDR2 FQNEAQ (reference sequence). This CDR3 region has 18 residues. The V end was cut by 2 bases, the J end by 2 bases, with 19 bases between. CDR3 DNA: TGTGCCAGCAGCTTAAGGACGATAGAGCGGCCGACCTACAATGAGCAGTTCTTC. This codes for CASSLRTIERPTYNEQFF.

The chain has TRBV5-6 and TRBJ2-7; the match to TRBD1 covers 8 bases. The CDR3 totals 13 residues. Germline values: CDR1 SGHDT, CDR2 YYEEEE. The trim removed 4 bases at V and 6 bases at J, leaving 6 bases unmatched. The CDR3 loop reads CASSPQGAGEQYF. As DNA, the CDR3 is TGTGCCAGCAGCCCTCAGGGGGCGGGCGAGCAGTACTTC.

The chain uses TRBV6-5 and TRBJ2-1, with D unresolved. Germline V gives CDR1 MNHEY, CDR2 SVGAGI. V lost 6 bases and J 12 bases, leaving 12 bases between the germline ends. This CDR3 is 11 amino acids long. For the CDR3, the DNA is TGTGCCAGCAGCCTCGGGTACGGGCAGTTCTTC. Translating it yields CASSLGYGQFF.

CDR3 bases: TGTGCCAGCAGCCATGGAGAGTACCAAGAGACCCAGTACTTC. It yields the protein CASSHGEYQETQYF. The chain is built from TRBV3-1 (or the pseudogene TRBV3-2) and TRBJ2-5; D gene ambiguous. V was trimmed by 3 bases and J by 0 bases, leaving 8 bases between them. CDR1 LGHDT and CDR2 YNNKEL come from the germline V gene (reference sequence). This CDR3 has 14 amino acids.

The gene calls are TRBV5-4 and TRBJ2-3; 13 bases fit TRBD2. The germline CDR1 and CDR2 sequences are SGHNT and YYREEE (reference sequence). V lost 4 bases and J lost 5; bases outside the gene matches: 13. There are 18 residues in the CDR3. DNA of the CDR3: TGTGCCAGCAGCCCCGGGACTAGCGGGAAGGCATCACAAGATACGCAGTATTTT. Its protein product is CASSPGTSGKASQDTQYF. Together with reference TRBV5-4 and TRBJ2-3, the CDR3 gives the full variable domain: ETGVTQSPTHLIKTRGQQVTLRCSSQSGHNTVSWYQQALGQGPQFIFQYYREEENGRGNFPPRFSGLQFPNYSSELNVNALELDDSALYLCASSPGTSGKASQDTQYFGPGTRLTVL.

The chain recombines TRBV7-6 with TRBJ1-5; 10 bases fit TRBD1. The CDR3 is made up of 15 amino acids. CDR1 is SGHVS, CDR2 FNYEAQ, per germline. Losses at the gene ends were 3 bases for V and 6 bases for J; bases not matched to a gene: 5. CDR3 region: CASSLETGGVQPQHF. CDR3 DNA sequence: TGTGCCAGCAGCTTGGAGACAGGGGGCGTTCAGCCCCAGCATTTT.